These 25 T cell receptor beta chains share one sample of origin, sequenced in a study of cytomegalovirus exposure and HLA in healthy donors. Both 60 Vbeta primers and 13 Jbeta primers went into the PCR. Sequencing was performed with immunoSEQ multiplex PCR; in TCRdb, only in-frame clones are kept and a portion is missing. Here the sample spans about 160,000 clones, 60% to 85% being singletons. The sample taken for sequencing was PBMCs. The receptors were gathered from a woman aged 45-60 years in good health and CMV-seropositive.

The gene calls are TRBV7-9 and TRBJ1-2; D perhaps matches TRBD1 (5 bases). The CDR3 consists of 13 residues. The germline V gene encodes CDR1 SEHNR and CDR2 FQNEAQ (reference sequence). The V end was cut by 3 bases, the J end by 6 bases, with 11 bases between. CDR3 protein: CASSLGGDNGYTF. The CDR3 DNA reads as TGTGCCAGCAGCTTGGGGGGAGATAATGGCTACACCTTC.

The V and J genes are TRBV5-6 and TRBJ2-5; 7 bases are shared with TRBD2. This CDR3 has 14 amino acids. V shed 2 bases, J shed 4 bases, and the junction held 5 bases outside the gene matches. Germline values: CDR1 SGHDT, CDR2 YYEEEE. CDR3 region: CASSFGLEGETQYF. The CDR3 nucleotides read TGTGCCAGCAGCTTCGGACTAGAGGGAGAGACCCAGTACTTC.

This chain's CDR3 is CAGRGSIRNSPLHF. In nucleotides, the CDR3 is TGTGCCGGTAGGGGGTCCATTAGGAATTCACCCCTCCACTTT. V is TRBV28 and J is TRBJ1-6; D is perhaps TRBD1 (6 bases). Germline CDR1 is MDHEN and CDR2 is SYDVKM. The CDR3 covers 14 residues. Trimming cost V 11 bases and J 7 bases, with 18 bases left between them.

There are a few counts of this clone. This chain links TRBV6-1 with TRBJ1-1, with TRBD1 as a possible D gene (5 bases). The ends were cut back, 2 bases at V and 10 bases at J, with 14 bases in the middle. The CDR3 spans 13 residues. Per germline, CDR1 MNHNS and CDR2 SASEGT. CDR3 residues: CASSEYRGGVAFF. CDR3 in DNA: TGTGCCAGCAGTGAATATAGGGGTGGTGTAGCTTTCTTT.

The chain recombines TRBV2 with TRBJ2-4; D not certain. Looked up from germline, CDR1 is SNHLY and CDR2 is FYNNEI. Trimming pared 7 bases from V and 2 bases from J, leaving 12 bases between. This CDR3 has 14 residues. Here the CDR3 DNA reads TGTGCCAGCACCCTAATTTTAACCAAAAACATTCAGTACTTC. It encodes CASTLILTKNIQYF.

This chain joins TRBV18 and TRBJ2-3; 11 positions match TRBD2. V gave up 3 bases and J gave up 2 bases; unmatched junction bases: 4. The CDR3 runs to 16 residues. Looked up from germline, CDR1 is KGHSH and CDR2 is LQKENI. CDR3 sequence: CASSPLAGGYTDTQYF. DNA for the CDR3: TGTGCCAGCTCACCTCTAGCGGGGGGATACACAGATACGCAGTATTTT.

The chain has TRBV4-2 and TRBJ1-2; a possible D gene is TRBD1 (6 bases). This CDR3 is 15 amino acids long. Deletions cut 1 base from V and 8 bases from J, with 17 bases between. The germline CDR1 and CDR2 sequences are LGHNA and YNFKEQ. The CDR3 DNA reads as TGTGCCAGCAGCCAAGTTCCGGGGGGCCAGGAGGGCTACACCTTC. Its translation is CASSQVPGGQEGYTF.

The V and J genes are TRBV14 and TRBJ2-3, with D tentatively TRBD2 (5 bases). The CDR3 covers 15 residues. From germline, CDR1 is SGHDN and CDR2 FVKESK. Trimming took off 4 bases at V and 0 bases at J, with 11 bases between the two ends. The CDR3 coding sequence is TGTGCCAGCAGCCGAGCGGTTTTGAGCACAGATACGCAGTATTTT. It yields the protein CASSRAVLSTDTQYF.

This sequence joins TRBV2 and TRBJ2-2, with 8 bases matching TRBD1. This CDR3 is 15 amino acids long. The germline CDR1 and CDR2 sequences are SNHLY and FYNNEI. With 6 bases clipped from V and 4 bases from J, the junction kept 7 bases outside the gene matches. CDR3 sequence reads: CASRRRDRTTGELFF. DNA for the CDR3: TGTGCCAGCAGACGAAGGGACAGGACCACCGGGGAGCTGTTTTTT.

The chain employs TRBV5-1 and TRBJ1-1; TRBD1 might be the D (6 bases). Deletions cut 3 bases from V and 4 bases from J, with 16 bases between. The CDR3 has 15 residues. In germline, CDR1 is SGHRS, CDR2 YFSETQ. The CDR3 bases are TGCGCCAGCAGCTCTAGGCAGGGAGGGGGCACTGAAGCTTTCTTT. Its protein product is CASSSRQGGGTEAFF.

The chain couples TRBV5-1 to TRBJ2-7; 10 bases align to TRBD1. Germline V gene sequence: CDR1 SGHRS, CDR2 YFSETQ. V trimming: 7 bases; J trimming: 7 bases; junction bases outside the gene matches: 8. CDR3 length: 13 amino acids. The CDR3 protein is CASGTGDYGEQYF. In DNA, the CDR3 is TGCGCCAGCGGGACAGGGGACTACGGTGAGCAGTACTTC.

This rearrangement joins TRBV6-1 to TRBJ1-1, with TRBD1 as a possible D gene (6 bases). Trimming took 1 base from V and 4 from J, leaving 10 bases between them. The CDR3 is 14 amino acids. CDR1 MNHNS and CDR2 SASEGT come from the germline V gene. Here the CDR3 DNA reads TGTGCCAGCAGTGAAGAGGGGGGGAGCACTGAAGCTTTCTTT. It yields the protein CASSEEGGSTEAFF.

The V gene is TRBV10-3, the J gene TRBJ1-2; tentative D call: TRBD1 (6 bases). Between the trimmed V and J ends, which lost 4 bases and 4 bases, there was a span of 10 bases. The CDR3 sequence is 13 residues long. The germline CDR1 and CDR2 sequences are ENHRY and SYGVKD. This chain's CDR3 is CAISGGGTYGYTF. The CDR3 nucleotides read TGTGCCATCAGTGGGGGGGGCACCTATGGCTACACCTTC.

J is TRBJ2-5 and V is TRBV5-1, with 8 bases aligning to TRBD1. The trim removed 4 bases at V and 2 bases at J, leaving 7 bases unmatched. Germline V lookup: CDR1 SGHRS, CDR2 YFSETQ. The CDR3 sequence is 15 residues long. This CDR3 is CASSRRQGPQETQYF. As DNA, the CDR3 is TGCGCCAGCAGCCGAAGACAGGGGCCTCAAGAGACCCAGTACTTC.

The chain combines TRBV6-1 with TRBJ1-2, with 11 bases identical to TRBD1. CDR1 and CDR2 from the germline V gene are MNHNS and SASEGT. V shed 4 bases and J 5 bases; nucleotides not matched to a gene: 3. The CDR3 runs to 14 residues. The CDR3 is CASSGGDRGYGYTF. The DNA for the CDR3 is TGTGCCAGCAGTGGGGGGGACAGGGGGTATGGCTACACCTTC.

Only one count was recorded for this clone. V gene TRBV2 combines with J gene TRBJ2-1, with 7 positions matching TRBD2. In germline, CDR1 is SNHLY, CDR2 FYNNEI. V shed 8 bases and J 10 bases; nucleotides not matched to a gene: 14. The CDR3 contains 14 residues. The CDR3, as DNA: TGTGCCAGCGGTCGGGCTAGCGGCTCGATCGAGCAGTTCTTC. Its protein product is CASGRASGSIEQFF.

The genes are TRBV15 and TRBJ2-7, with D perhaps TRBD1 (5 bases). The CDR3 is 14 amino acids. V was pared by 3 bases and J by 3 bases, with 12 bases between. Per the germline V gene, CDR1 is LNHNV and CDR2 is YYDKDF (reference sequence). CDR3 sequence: CATSSPLDNYEQYF. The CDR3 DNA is TGTGCCACCAGCAGCCCGTTGGACAACTACGAGCAGTACTTC.

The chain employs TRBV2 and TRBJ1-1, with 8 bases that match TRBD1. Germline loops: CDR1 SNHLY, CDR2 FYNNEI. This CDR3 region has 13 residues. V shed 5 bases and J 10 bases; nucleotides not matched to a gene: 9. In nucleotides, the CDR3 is TGTGCCAGCAGTCCCCAGGGGGCCTTTTTAGCTTTCTTT. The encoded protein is CASSPQGAFLAFF.

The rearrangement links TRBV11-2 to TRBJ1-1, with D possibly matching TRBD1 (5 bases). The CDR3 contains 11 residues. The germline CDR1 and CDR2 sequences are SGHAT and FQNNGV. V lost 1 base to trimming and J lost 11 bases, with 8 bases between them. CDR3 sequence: CASSLARQAFF. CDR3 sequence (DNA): TGTGCCAGCAGCTTAGCCCGACAGGCTTTCTTT.

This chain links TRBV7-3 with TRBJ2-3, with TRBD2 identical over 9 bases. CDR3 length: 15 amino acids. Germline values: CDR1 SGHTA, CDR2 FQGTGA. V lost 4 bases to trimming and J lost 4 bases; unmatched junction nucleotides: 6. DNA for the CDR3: TGTGCCAGCAGCTACACCGCGGGGGGGTCAGATACGCAGTATTTT. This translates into CASSYTAGGSDTQYF.

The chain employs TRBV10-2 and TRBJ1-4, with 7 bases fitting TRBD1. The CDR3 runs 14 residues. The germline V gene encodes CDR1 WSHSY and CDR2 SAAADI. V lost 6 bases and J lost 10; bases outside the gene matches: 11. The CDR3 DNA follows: TGCGCCAGCAGGGAAGGGGGCAAAGGGGTAAAACTGTTTTTT. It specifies CASREGGKGVKLFF.

The CDR3 DNA reads TGTGCCAGCAGAGCGCTGGGGGGAATTAGCACAGATACGCAGTATTTT. It is translated as CASRALGGISTDTQYF. J is TRBJ2-3 and V is TRBV25-1, with D possibly matching TRBD2 (6 bases). From germline, CDR1 is MGHDK and CDR2 SYGVNS. The V and J ends lost 6 bases and 0 bases respectively, with 16 bases between them. The CDR3 contains 16 residues.

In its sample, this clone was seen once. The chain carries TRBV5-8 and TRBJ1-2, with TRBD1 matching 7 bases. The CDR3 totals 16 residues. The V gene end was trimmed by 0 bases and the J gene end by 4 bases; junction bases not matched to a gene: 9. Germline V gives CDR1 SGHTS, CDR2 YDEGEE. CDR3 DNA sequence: TGTGCCAGCAGCTTGGGAATGGTACAGGGGATCTATGGCTACACCTTC. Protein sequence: CASSLGMVQGIYGYTF.

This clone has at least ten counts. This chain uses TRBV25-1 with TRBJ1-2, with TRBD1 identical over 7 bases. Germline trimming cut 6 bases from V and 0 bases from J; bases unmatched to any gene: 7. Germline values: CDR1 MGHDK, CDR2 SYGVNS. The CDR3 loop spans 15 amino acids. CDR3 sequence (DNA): TGTGCCAGCAGAAACCGGGACAGAACTAACTATGGCTACACCTTC. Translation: CASRNRDRTNYGYTF.

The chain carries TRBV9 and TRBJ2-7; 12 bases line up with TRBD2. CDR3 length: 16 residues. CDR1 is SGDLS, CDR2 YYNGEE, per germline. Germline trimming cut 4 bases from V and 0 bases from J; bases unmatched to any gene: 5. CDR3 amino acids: CASSPMTSGGSYEQYF. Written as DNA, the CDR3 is TGTGCCAGCAGCCCTATGACTAGCGGGGGCTCCTACGAGCAGTACTTC.